This is a list of T cell receptor beta chains from one sample in a study of T-cell reconstitution after alpha-beta-depleted transplantation in children. TCRdb itself ran the PCR reads through MiXCR, one entry per CDR3 protein. This sample has 500,000 to 750,000 distinct CDR3 sequences; 10% to 15% occur once, and the top ten carry about 2%. The specimen was PBMCs, mostly from graft donor cells, collected 360 days after TCRalphabeta/CD19-depleted stem cell transplant. These receptors were taken from a male patient aged 5 to 17 who had a stem cell transplant for acute myeloid leukemia, so the T cells may come from the graft donor. The CDR3 runs from the conserved cysteine through the conserved F or W. A D gene is named only where the DNA matches it firmly. The size entry is marked missing in some rows and otherwise reads once, few, many or a size class.

clone_size	j_call	d_call	v_call	cdr3_nt	cdr3_aa
once	TRBJ2-3	TRBD2	TRBV12-3/TRBV12-4	TGTGCCAGCAGTCCTGGGACTAGAGGGTCCACAGATACGCAGTATTTT	CASSPGTRGSTDTQYF
few	TRBJ2-2	TRBD2	TRBV10-3	TGTGCCATCAGGAGACTAGCGGGAGGTATGAACACCGGGGAGCTGTTTTTT	CAIRRLAGGMNTGELFF
few	TRBJ2-1	TRBD1	TRBV7-7	TGTGCTAGCAGCTTATCTCCGGGACAGGGGGCCAATGAGCAGTTCTTC	CASSLSPGQGANEQFF
few	TRBJ1-1	TRBD1	TRBV6-2/TRBV6-3	TGTGCCAGCAGTTCAGGACAGGCTTGGACTGAAGCTTTCTTT	CASSSGQAWTEAFF
many	TRBJ2-7	.	TRBV7-2	TGTGCCAGCAGCTTTGCATCGGGGAACGAGCAGTACTTC	CASSFASGNEQYF
.	TRBJ2-7	TRBD2	TRBV4-1	TGCGCCAGCAGCCTACGACTAGCGGGAGGTCTATCCTACGAGCAGTACTTC	CASSLRLAGGLSYEQYF
.	TRBJ2-7	.	TRBV19	TGTGCCAGTAGTCTCAGCCGGGACGGTGCCTACGAGCAGTACTTC	CASSLSRDGAYEQYF
few	TRBJ2-7	.	TRBV15	TGTGCCACCAGCAGAGATTTTTGGTCCCTCGAGCAGTACTTC	CATSRDFWSLEQYF
few	TRBJ2-1	TRBD2	TRBV7-3	TGTGCCAGCAGCAACGGACTAGGGTCCTACAATGAGCAGTTCTTC	CASSNGLGSYNEQFF
few	TRBJ1-1	.	TRBV7-9	TGTGCCAGCAGTAGACGAGGGGCTGAAGCTTTCTTT	CASSRRGAEAFF
.	TRBJ2-3	TRBD1	TRBV10-3	TGTGCCATCAGTGGGGCACAGGGGATTCCGCCAGATACGCAGTATTTT	CAISGAQGIPPDTQYF
.	TRBJ2-3	.	TRBV24-1	TGTGCCACCAGTGATTGGCTAGGGGGCACAGATACGCAGTATTTT	CATSDWLGGTDTQYF
.	TRBJ2-5	.	TRBV18	TGTGCCAGCTCACCCCTTTGGACAAAAAACCAAGAGACCCAGTACTTC	CASSPLWTKNQETQYF
.	TRBJ2-7	.	TRBV28	TGTGCCAGCAGCTCTACCCCCTACGAGCAGTACTTC	CASSSTPYEQYF
.	TRBJ2-7	TRBD2	TRBV6-2/TRBV6-3	TGTGCCAGCAGTTACTCAGAAGCGGGAGCCTACGAGCAGTACTTC	CASSYSEAGAYEQYF
many	TRBJ2-1	.	TRBV15	TGTGCCACCAGCAGAGATCTTAATGGTGAGCAGTTCTTC	CATSRDLNGEQFF
few	TRBJ2-7	TRBD2	TRBV10-3	TGTGCCATCAGTGAGCACCCGGGACTAGCGGGAGGAGGGTACGAGCAGTACTTC	CAISEHPGLAGGGYEQYF
few	TRBJ2-1	TRBD2	TRBV10-3	TGTGCCATCAGTGCAGATCCCGGGACTAGCGGGAGAAGCTCCTACAATGAGCAGTTCTTC	CAISADPGTSGRSSYNEQFF
.	TRBJ2-7	.	TRBV18	TGTGCCAGCTCACCACCGCTACAGCTCGTCCAGTACTTC	CASSPPLQLVQYF
few	TRBJ2-2	TRBD2	TRBV5-1	TGCGCCAGCAGCTTGGGTCTAGCGGCTGCGACCGGGGAGCTGTTTTTT	CASSLGLAAATGELFF
many	TRBJ2-1	TRBD2	TRBV3-1	TGTGCCAGCAGCCAAGATCCTAGCGGGAGGACGACTTTACTCAATGAGCAGTTCTTC	CASSQDPSGRTTLLNEQFF
.	TRBJ1-4	.	TRBV29-1	TGCAGCGTTGTTTCCCGGGGGGAAAAACTGTTTTTT	CSVVSRGEKLFF
.	TRBJ2-1	.	TRBV6-2/TRBV6-3	TGTGCCAGCAGTTACTCGACTCAGGGGTACGTGGTCTATGAGCAGTTCTTC	CASSYSTQGYVVYEQFF
.	TRBJ2-1	TRBD2	TRBV28	TGTGCCAGCAGTTTAAAGGGTCGTTGGGGGAGGGATGAGCAGTTCTTC	CASSLKGRWGRDEQFF
few	TRBJ2-5	.	TRBV21-1	TGTGCCAGCAGCAAAGATCGGACTAGCGCTGAGACCCAGTACTTC	CASSKDRTSAETQYF
few	TRBJ2-7	.	TRBV4-2	TGTGCCAGCAGCCACACATGGGGGGAGCAGTACTTC	CASSHTWGEQYF
.	TRBJ1-2	TRBD1	TRBV7-3	TGTGCCAGCAGCTTGGACAGGGATAACTATGGCTACACCTTC	CASSLDRDNYGYTF
many	TRBJ2-2	TRBD1	TRBV4-3	TGCGCCAGCAGCCAAGATTGGACAGGGGAGCGGGAGCTGTTTTTT	CASSQDWTGERELFF
.	TRBJ2-5	TRBD2	TRBV4-2	TGTGCCAGCAGCCAATGGGAGGGCTACTACCAAGAGACCCAGTACTTC	CASSQWEGYYQETQYF
few	TRBJ1-2	TRBD1	TRBV11-2	TGTGCCAGCAGCTTAAGCTCTAACAGGGGGCGCCCCTATGGCTACACCTTC	CASSLSSNRGRPYGYTF
few	TRBJ2-7	TRBD2	TRBV27	TGTGCCAGCAGACCTCTAGCGGGACGCTACGAGCAGTACTTC	CASRPLAGRYEQYF
.	TRBJ2-5	.	TRBV20-1	TGCAGTGCCGAGGACCAGGGTAGGGAGGAGACCCAGTACTTC	CSAEDQGREETQYF
many	TRBJ2-7	TRBD2	TRBV7-2	TGTGCCAGCAGCCCTCGGACTAGCGGAGGCTCCTACGAGCAGTACTTC	CASSPRTSGGSYEQYF
many	TRBJ1-1	.	TRBV9	TGTGCCAGCAGCTATGTCGGGGGCACTGAAGCTTTCTTT	CASSYVGGTEAFF
few	TRBJ2-1	.	TRBV18	TGTGCCAGCTCACCACCGGCCAAATACAATGAGCAGTTCTTC	CASSPPAKYNEQFF
many	TRBJ1-1	TRBD1	TRBV29-1	TGCAGCAGTACGGCAGGGGGCGGGACTGAAGCTTTCTTT	CSSTAGGGTEAFF
few	TRBJ2-5	TRBD1	TRBV28	TGTGCCAGCAGTTTCTTTCCTTGGGACAGGGGGCGGTTGGAGACCCAGTACTTC	CASSFFPWDRGRLETQYF
few	TRBJ1-1	.	TRBV7-9	TGTGCCATTACCGGGGGACGAGGGACTGAAGCTTTCTTT	CAITGGRGTEAFF
few	TRBJ1-2	.	TRBV20-1	TGCAGTGCTAGAGGGGACGGTGCCGGCGGCTACACCTTC	CSARGDGAGGYTF
few	TRBJ2-7	.	TRBV29-1	TGCAGCGTTGGAACCGGGAATGAATACGAGCAGTACTTC	CSVGTGNEYEQYF
.	TRBJ2-5	.	TRBV7-3	TGTGCCAGCAGCTCCTCTGAGGGAGAGACCCAGTACTTC	CASSSSEGETQYF
few	TRBJ2-5	.	TRBV6-1	TGTGCCAGCAGGAGGGGATTAGCCCTAGAGACCCAGTACTTC	CASRRGLALETQYF
few	TRBJ2-2	.	TRBV30	TGTGCCTGGAGTCCTTGGAACACCGGGGAGCTGTTTTTT	CAWSPWNTGELFF